This TCR beta chain originates from a study of shared clonotypes between healthy human individuals. Profiling relied on immunoSEQ multiplex PCR, and the TCRdb table lists in-frame clones only, not all of them. The data show 2 million to 2.5 million clones, around 92% seen once. The CDR3 has 16 residues. The V gene's germline CDR1 is MGHRA and CDR2 YSYEKL. V was cut by 4 bases and J by 2 bases, with 16 bases left in between. This clone was picked up one time. This TCR was sampled from a man in his late teens or twenties in good health. Some clones in this sample may be carry-over from other donors' samples. Sequencing was done on a sample of naive CD4+ T cells from PBMCs. Subset noted: CD45RA+ positively selected. The chain couples TRBV4-1 to TRBJ2-3, with no clear D. CDR3 nucleotides: TGCGCCAGCAGCCCCCGGCCCCCCCCCACCACAGATACGCAGTATTTT. Its translation: CASSPRPPPTTDTQYF.